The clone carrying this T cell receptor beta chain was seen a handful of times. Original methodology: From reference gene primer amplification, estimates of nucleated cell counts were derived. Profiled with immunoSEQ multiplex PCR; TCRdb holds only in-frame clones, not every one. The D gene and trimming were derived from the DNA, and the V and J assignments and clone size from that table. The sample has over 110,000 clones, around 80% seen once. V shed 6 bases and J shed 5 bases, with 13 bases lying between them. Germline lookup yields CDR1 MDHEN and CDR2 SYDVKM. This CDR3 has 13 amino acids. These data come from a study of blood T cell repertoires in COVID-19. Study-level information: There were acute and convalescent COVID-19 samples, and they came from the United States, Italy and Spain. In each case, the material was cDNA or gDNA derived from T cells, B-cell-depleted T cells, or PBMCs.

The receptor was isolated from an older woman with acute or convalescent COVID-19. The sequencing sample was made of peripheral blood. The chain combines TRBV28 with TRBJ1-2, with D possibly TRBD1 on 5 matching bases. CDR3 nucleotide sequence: TGTGCCAGCAGGCCACAGGATTCATATGGCTACACCTTC. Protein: CASRPQDSYGYTF.